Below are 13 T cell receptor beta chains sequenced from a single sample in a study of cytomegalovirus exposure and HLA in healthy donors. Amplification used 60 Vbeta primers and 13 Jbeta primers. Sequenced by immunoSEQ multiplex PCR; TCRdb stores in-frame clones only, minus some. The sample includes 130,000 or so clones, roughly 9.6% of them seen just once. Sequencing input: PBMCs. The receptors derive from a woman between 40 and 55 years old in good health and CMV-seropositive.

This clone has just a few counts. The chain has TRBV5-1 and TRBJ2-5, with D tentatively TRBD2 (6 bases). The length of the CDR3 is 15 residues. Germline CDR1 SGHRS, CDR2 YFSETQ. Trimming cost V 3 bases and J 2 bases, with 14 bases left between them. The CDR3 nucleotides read TGCGCCAGCAGCTCCGGGACTGCACGACAAGAGACCCAGTACTTC. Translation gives CASSSGTARQETQYF.

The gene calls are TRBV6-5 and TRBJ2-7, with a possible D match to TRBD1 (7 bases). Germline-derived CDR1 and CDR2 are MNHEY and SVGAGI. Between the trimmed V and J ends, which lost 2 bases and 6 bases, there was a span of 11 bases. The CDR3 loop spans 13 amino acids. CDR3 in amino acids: CASSYLEGAEQYF. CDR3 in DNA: TGTGCCAGCAGTTACCTGGAGGGGGCCGAGCAGTACTTC.

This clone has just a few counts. The CDR3 sequence is CASSPQVQVNTEAFF. CDR3 sequence (DNA): TGCGCCAGCAGCCCCCAGGTACAGGTGAACACTGAAGCTTTCTTT. This chain joins TRBV4-3 and TRBJ1-1; D possibly corresponds to TRBD1 (5 bases). The CDR3 consists of 15 residues. V was pared by 4 bases and J by 0 bases, with 12 bases between. Germline-derived CDR1 and CDR2 are LGHNA and YSLEER.

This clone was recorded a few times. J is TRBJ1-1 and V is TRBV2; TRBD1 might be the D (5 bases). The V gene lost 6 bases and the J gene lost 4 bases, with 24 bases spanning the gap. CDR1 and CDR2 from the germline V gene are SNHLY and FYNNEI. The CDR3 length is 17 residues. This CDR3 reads CASRTGGAGRLGTEAFF. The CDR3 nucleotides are TGTGCCAGCAGGACGGGGGGAGCAGGGCGGTTGGGCACTGAAGCTTTCTTT.

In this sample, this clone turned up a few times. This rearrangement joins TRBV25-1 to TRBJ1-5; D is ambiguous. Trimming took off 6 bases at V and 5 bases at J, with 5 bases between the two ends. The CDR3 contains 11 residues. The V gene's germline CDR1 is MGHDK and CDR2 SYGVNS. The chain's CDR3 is CASRRDQPQHF. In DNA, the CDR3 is TGTGCCAGCAGGAGGGATCAGCCCCAGCATTTT. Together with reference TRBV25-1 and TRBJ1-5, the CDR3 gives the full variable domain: EADIYQTPRYLVIGTGKKITLECSQTMGHDKMYWYQQDPGMELHLIHYSYGVNSTEKGDLSSESTVSRIRTEHFPLTLESARPSHTSQYLCASRRDQPQHFGDGTRLSIL.

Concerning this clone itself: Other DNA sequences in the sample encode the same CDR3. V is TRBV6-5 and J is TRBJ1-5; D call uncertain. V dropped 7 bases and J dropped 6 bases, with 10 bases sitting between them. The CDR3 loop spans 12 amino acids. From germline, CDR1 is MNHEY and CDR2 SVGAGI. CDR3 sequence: CASKTGSQPQHF. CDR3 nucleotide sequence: TGTGCCAGCAAAACCGGTAGTCAGCCCCAGCATTTT.

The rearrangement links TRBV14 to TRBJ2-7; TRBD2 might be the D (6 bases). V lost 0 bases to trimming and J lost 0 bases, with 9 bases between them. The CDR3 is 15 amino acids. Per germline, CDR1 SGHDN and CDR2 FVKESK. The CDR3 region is CASSQDHGGSYEQYF. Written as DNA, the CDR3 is TGTGCCAGCAGCCAAGACCACGGGGGCTCCTACGAGCAGTACTTC. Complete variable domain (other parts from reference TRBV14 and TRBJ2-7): EAGVTQFPSHSVIEKGQTVTLRCDPISGHDNLYWYRRVMGKEIKFLLHFVKESKQDESGMPNNRFLAERTGGTYSTLKVQPAELEDSGVYFCASSQDHGGSYEQYFGPGTRLTVT.

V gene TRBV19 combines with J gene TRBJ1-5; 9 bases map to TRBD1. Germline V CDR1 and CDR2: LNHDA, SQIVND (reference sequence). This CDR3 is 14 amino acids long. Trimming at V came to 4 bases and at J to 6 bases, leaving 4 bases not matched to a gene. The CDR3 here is CASSTTGGLQPQHF. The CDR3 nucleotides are TGTGCCAGTAGTACCACAGGGGGCCTTCAGCCCCAGCATTTT.

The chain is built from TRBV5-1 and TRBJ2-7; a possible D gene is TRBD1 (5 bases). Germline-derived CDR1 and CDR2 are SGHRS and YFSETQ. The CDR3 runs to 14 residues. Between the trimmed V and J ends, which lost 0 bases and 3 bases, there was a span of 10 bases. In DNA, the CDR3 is TGCGCCAGCAGCTTGGAGGCACAGGACTACGAGCAGTACTTC. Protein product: CASSLEAQDYEQYF.

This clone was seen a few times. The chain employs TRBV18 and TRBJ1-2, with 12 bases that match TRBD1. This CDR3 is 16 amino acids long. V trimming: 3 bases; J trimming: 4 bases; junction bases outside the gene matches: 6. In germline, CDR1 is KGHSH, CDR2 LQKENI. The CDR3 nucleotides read TGTGCCAGCTCACCCTGGGACAGGGGGCTTAGCTATGGCTACACCTTC. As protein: CASSPWDRGLSYGYTF.

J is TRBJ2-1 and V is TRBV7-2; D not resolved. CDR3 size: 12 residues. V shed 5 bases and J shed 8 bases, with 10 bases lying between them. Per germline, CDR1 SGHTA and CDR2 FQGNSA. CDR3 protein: CASSRDFYEQFF. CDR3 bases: TGTGCCAGCAGCCGAGATTTTTATGAGCAGTTCTTC.

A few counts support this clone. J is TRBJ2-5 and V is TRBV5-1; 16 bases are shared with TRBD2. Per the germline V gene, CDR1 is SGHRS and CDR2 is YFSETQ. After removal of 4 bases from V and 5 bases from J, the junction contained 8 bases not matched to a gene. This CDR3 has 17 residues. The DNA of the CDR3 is TGCGCCAGCAGCGAAGGGACTAGCGGGGGGGCGTGGGAGACCCAGTACTTC. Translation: CASSEGTSGGAWETQYF.

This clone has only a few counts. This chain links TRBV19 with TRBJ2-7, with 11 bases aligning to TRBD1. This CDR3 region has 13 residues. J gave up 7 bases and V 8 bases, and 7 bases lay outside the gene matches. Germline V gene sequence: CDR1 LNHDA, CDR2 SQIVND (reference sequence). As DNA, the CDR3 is TGTGCCAGTGGACAGGGGGCAGTACGTGAGCAGTACTTC. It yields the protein CASGQGAVREQYF.